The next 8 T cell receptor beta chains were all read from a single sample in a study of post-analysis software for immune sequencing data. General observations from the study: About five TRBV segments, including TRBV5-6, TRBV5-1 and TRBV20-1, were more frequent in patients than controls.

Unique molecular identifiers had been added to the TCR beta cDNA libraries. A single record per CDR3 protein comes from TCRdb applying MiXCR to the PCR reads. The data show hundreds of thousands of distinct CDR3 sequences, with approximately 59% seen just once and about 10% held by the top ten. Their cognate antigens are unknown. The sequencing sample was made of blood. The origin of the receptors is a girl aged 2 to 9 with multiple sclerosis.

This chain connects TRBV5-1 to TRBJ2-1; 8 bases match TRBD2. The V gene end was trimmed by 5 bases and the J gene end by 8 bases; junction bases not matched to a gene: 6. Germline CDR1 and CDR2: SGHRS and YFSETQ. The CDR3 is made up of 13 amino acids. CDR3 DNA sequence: TGCGCCAGCAGGTGGCGGGGGGACGATGAGCAGTTCTTC. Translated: CASRWRGDDEQFF. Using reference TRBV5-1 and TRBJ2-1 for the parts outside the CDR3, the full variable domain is KAGVTQTPRYLIKTRGQQVTLSCSPISGHRSVSWYQQTPGQGLQFLFEYFSETQRNKGNFPGRFSGRQFSNSRSEMNVSTLELGDSALYLCASRWRGDDEQFFGPGTRLTVL.

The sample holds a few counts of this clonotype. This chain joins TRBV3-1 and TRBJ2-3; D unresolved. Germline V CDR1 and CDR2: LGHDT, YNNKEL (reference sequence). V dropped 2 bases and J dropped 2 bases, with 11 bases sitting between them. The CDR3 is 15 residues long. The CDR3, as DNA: TGTGCCAGCAGCCAACAGCATCTACCCACAGATACGCAGTATTTT. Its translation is CASSQQHLPTDTQYF.

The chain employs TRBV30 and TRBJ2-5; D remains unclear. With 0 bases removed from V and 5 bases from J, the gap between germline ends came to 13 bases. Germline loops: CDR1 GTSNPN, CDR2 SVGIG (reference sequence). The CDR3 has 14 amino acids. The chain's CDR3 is CAWSVSLPGETQYF. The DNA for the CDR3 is TGTGCCTGGAGTGTATCCCTCCCCGGGGAGACCCAGTACTTC.

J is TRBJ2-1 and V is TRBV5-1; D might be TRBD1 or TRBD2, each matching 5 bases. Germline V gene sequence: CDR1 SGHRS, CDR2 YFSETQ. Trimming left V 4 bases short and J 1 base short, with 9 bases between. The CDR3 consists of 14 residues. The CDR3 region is CASSGDGSYNEQFF. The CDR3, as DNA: TGCGCCAGCAGCGGGGACGGTTCCTACAATGAGCAGTTCTTC.

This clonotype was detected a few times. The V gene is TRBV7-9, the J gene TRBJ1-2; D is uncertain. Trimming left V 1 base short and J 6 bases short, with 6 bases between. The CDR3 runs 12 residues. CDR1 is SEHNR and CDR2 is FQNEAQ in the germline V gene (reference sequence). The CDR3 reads CASSLDDHGYTF. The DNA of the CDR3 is TGTGCCAGCAGCTTAGATGATCATGGCTACACCTTC.

DNA for the CDR3: TGTGCCAGCAGCTTAGAGTTGGGAGGTCAGGAGTACTTC. Translating it yields CASSLELGGQEYF. The chain links TRBV7-9 to TRBJ2-5; weak D call: TRBD2 (6 bases). Germline V gives CDR1 SEHNR, CDR2 FQNEAQ (reference sequence). The CDR3 consists of 13 residues. Trimming cost V 1 base and J 12 bases, with 15 bases left between them.

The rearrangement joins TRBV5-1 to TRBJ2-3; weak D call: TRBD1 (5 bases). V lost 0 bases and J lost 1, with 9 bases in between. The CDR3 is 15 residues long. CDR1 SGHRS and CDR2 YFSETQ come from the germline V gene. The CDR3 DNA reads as TGCGCCAGCAGCTTGGAGTTAGGGGGCACAGATACGCAGTATTTT. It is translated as CASSLELGGTDTQYF.

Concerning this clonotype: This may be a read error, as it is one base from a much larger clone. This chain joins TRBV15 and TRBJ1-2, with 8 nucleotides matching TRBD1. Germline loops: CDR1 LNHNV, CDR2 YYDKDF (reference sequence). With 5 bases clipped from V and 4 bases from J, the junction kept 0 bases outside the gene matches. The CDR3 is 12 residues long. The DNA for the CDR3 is TGTGCCACCAGCGGACAGGGCTATGGCTACACCTTC. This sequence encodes CATSGQGYGYTF.